A selection of T cell receptor beta chains follows, all from one sample in a study of shared clonotypes between healthy human individuals. Sequencing was performed with immunoSEQ multiplex PCR; in TCRdb, only in-frame clones are kept and a portion is missing. The sample consists of around 1.9 million clones, 90% to 95% of them appearing once. Sequencing was performed on naive CD8+ T cells from PBMCs. The receptor set was obtained from a man between 18 and 35 years old in good health. Some clones in this sample may be carry-over from other donors' samples. Each CDR3 is given with its conserved first and last residue. A D gene is named only where the DNA matches it firmly. A row's size may be missing; if present it is once, few, many or a size class.

V gene	clone size	D gene	J gene	CDR3 protein	CDR3 DNA
TRBV7-9	NA	NA	TRBJ2-7	CASSPRDTPYEQYF	TGTGCCAGCAGCCCCCGGGACACACCCTACGAGCAGTACTTC
TRBV6-5	NA	NA	TRBJ2-3	CASSYAGYTDTQYF	TGTGCCAGCAGTTATGCCGGATACACAGATACGCAGTATTTT
TRBV7-8	NA	NA	TRBJ2-7	CASSPRGPSYEQYF	TGTGCCAGCAGCCCCCGCGGTCCGTCCTACGAGCAGTACTTC
TRBV5-1	NA	NA	TRBJ1-6	CASSTGDSPLHF	TGCGCCAGCAGCACCGGGGACTCACCCCTCCACTTT
TRBV7-9	NA	NA	TRBJ2-1	CASPVVGSWHNEQFF	TGTGCCAGCCCGGTAGTCGGAAGCTGGCACAATGAGCAGTTCTTC
TRBV5-1	NA	NA	TRBJ2-7	CASTPAETELYEQYF	TGCGCCAGCACACCCGCCGAGACAGAGCTCTACGAGCAGTACTTC
TRBV19	NA	TRBD1	TRBJ2-6	CASSTRDRGRAGANVLTF	TGTGCCAGTAGTACCCGGGACAGGGGCCGCGCGGGGGCCAACGTCCTGACTTTC
TRBV4-3	NA	NA	TRBJ2-7	CASSQDRIYEQYF	TGCGCCAGCAGCCAAGATCGAATCTACGAGCAGTACTTC
TRBV9	once	NA	TRBJ1-3	CASSADTSSGNTIYF	TGTGCCAGCAGCGCTGACACGAGCTCTGGAAACACCATATATTTT
TRBV18	NA	TRBD2	TRBJ2-5	CASSPARGQETQYF	TGTGCCAGCTCACCAGCGCGGGGGCAAGAGACCCAGTACTTC
TRBV30	NA	NA	TRBJ2-7	CAWRDLGRQGLEQYF	TGTGCCTGGAGAGACCTGGGACGGCAGGGCCTCGAGCAGTACTTC
TRBV5-5	NA	TRBD1	TRBJ1-2	CASSFGTASFF	TGTGCCAGCAGCTTCGGGACAGCTAGCTTCTTC
TRBV30	NA	TRBD2	TRBJ2-1	CAWRALGGNEQFF	TGTGCCTGGAGGGCACTGGGGGGGAATGAGCAGTTCTTC
TRBV27	NA	TRBD2	TRBJ2-3	CASRQRVGGVSTQYF	TGTGCCAGCCGACAGCGGGTCGGGGGGGTGTCTACGCAGTATTTT
TRBV30	NA	NA	TRBJ1-1	CAWDRLGNTEAFF	TGTGCCTGGGACCGACTCGGGAACACTGAAGCTTTCTTT
TRBV11-2	NA	TRBD2	TRBJ2-1	CASSLDLGSGRVNEQFF	TGTGCCAGCAGCTTAGATTTGGGTAGCGGGAGAGTCAATGAGCAGTTCTTC
TRBV4-1	once	TRBD2	TRBJ2-1	CASSLMGREAYNEQFF	TGCGCCAGCAGCCTTATGGGGAGGGAAGCCTACAATGAGCAGTTCTTC
TRBV29-1	NA	TRBD2	TRBJ2-7	CSVTSGDSYEQYF	TGCAGCGTTACTAGCGGCGACTCCTACGAGCAGTACTTC
TRBV28	NA	NA	TRBJ1-1	CASSPPRGGTEAFF	TGTGCCAGCAGTCCCCCCCGGGGTGGAACTGAAGCTTTCTTT
TRBV7-8	NA	NA	TRBJ2-1	CASSPRAKSYNEQFF	TGTGCCAGCAGCCCGCGGGCCAAATCCTACAATGAGCAGTTCTTC
TRBV6-6	NA	NA	TRBJ1-6	CASSHLSPLHF	TGTGCCAGCAGTCATCTTTCACCCCTCCACTTT
TRBV6-1	NA	NA	TRBJ2-2	CASRGEVSGAGELFF	TGTGCCAGCAGAGGGGAGGTCTCGGGGGCCGGGGAGCTGTTTTTT
TRBV23-1	NA	NA	TRBJ1-2	CASSRTGTGYTF	TGCGCCAGCAGTCGCACTGGCACTGGCTACACCTTC
TRBV11-2	NA	TRBD2	TRBJ2-2	CASSQSGSGELFF	TGTGCCAGCAGTCAGAGCGGGAGCGGGGAGCTGTTTTTT
TRBV28	NA	NA	TRBJ2-2	CASSWTMSAGELFF	TGTGCCAGCAGTTGGACTATGTCGGCCGGGGAGCTGTTTTTT
TRBV11-2	NA	NA	TRBJ2-5	CASSLDGGWVSETQYF	TGTGCCAGCAGCTTAGATGGGGGGTGGGTTTCGGAGACCCAGTACTTC
TRBV7-3	once	NA	TRBJ2-1	CASSMGAYNEQFF	TGTGCCAGCAGCATGGGCGCCTACAATGAGCAGTTCTTC
TRBV10-3	NA	NA	TRBJ2-5	CAIRATSQETQYF	TGTGCCATCAGGGCAACTTCTCAAGAGACCCAGTACTTC
TRBV28	NA	NA	TRBJ1-1	CASSLVPSGEAFF	TGTGCCAGCAGTTTAGTTCCCTCGGGTGAAGCTTTCTTT
TRBV14	NA	NA	TRBJ2-2	CASSSARAYTGELFF	TGTGCCAGCAGCTCCGCCAGGGCCTACACCGGGGAGCTGTTTTTT
TRBV7-2	NA	NA	TRBJ2-2	CASSLDPDGTGELFF	TGTGCCAGCAGCTTAGACCCGGACGGCACCGGGGAGCTGTTTTTT
TRBV5-1	NA	TRBD2	TRBJ2-7	CASSLGGGRVEQYF	TGCGCCAGCAGCTTGGGTGGCGGGAGGGTCGAGCAGTACTTC
TRBV7-9	NA	TRBD1	TRBJ1-1	CASRDSVNEAFF	TGTGCCAGCCGGGACAGCGTGAATGAAGCTTTCTTT
TRBV29-1	NA	TRBD1	TRBJ2-2	CSVRQGDTGELFF	TGCAGCGTTCGACAGGGGGACACCGGGGAGCTGTTTTTT
TRBV27	NA	NA	TRBJ1-5	CASSLLGESNQPQHF	TGTGCCAGCAGTTTATTAGGTGAGAGCAATCAGCCCCAGCATTTT
TRBV10-3	NA	TRBD1	TRBJ2-7	CAIRLGQAFDEQYF	TGTGCCATCAGGTTGGGACAGGCCTTCGACGAGCAGTACTTC
TRBV9	NA	TRBD2	TRBJ2-7	CASSATSGSHEQYF	TGTGCCAGCAGCGCGACTAGCGGGAGCCACGAGCAGTACTTC
TRBV7-8	NA	TRBD2	TRBJ2-1	CASSLYSGGDYNEQFF	TGTGCCAGCAGCTTATACAGCGGGGGGGACTACAATGAGCAGTTCTTC
TRBV6-1	NA	NA	TRBJ2-2	CASSEATGSAGELFF	TGTGCCAGCAGTGAAGCGACCGGAAGCGCCGGGGAGCTGTTTTTT
TRBV15	NA	NA	TRBJ1-1	CATSRTFNTEAFF	TGTGCCACCAGCCGGACGTTTAACACTGAAGCTTTCTTT
TRBV6-1	NA	NA	TRBJ2-6	CASSGAEVLSGANVLTF	TGTGCCAGCAGTGGGGCAGAAGTGCTCTCTGGGGCCAACGTCCTGACTTTC
TRBV27	NA	TRBD2	TRBJ2-1	CASSELAGGLNEQFF	TGTGCCAGCAGCGAGCTAGCGGGAGGTCTCAATGAGCAGTTCTTC
TRBV29-1	few	TRBD2	TRBJ2-2	CSVRTSPGELFF	TGCAGCGTCAGGACTAGTCCCGGGGAGCTGTTTTTT
TRBV2	NA	TRBD1	TRBJ2-4	CASSGQGDLLAKNIQYF	TGTGCCAGCAGTGGACAGGGGGACTTATTAGCCAAAAACATTCAGTACTTC
TRBV27	once	NA	TRBJ2-7	CASSEGLEQYF	TGTGCCAGCAGTGAGGGGTTGGAGCAGTACTTC
TRBV7-9	NA	NA	TRBJ1-2	CASSFGGSYGYTF	TGTGCCAGCAGCTTTGGGGGAAGCTATGGCTACACCTTC
TRBV4-3	NA	NA	TRBJ2-7	CASSHTSEGEQYF	TGCGCCAGCAGCCACACCAGCGAGGGCGAGCAGTACTTC
TRBV19	NA	NA	TRBJ1-4	CASSTSDTTNEKLFF	TGTGCCAGTAGTACCTCTGACACAACTAATGAAAAACTGTTTTTT
TRBV7-3	NA	NA	TRBJ2-3	CASSSDHTDTQYF	TGTGCCAGCAGCTCAGATCACACAGATACGCAGTATTTT
TRBV29-1	once	TRBD2	TRBJ2-1	CSVTFQTSGTYNEQFF	TGCAGCGTTACCTTTCAGACTAGCGGGACCTACAATGAGCAGTTCTTC
TRBV19	NA	TRBD1	TRBJ1-1	CASSIRGTGVNTEAFF	TGTGCCAGTAGTATTAGAGGGACAGGGGTGAACACTGAAGCTTTCTTT
TRBV13	NA	TRBD2	TRBJ2-7	CASSPGLAGGIGEQYF	TGTGCCAGCAGCCCGGGACTAGCGGGAGGCATAGGCGAGCAGTACTTC
TRBV11-1	NA	TRBD2	TRBJ2-7	CASSTRTSGRHEQYF	TGTGCCAGCAGCACCCGGACTAGCGGGAGACACGAGCAGTACTTC